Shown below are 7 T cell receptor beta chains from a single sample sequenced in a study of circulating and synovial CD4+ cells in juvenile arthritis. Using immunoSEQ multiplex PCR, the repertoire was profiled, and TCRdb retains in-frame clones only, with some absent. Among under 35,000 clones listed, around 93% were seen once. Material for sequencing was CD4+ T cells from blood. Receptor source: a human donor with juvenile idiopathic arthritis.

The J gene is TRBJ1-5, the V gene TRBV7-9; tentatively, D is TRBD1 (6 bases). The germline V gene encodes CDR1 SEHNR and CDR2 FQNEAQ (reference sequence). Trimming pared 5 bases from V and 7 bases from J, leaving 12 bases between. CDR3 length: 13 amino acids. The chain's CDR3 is CASSPSTGQPQHF. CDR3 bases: TGTGCCAGCAGCCCATCGACAGGACAGCCCCAGCATTTT.

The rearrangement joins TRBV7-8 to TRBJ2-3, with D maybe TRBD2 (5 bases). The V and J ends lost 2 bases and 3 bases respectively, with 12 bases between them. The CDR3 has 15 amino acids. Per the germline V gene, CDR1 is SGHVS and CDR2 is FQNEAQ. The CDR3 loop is CASSLSSRETDTQYF. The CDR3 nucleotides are TGTGCCAGCAGCTTATCTTCTAGGGAGACAGATACGCAGTATTTT.

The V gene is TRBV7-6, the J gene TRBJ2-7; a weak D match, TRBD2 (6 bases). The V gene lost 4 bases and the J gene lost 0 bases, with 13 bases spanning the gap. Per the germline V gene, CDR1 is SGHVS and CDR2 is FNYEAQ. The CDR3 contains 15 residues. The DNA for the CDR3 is TGTGCCAGCAGCTCCTTAGCGGCTACCTCCTACGAGCAGTACTTC. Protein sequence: CASSSLAATSYEQYF.

CDR3 region: CASSLFPGDGSPLHF. The CDR3 DNA reads TGCGCCAGCAGCTTGTTCCCGGGGGATGGCTCACCCCTCCACTTT. The chain combines TRBV5-1 with TRBJ1-6, with D tentatively TRBD1 (5 bases). The V gene's germline CDR1 is SGHRS and CDR2 YFSETQ. The CDR3 is 15 residues long. With 1 base removed from V and 10 bases from J, the gap between germline ends came to 15 bases.

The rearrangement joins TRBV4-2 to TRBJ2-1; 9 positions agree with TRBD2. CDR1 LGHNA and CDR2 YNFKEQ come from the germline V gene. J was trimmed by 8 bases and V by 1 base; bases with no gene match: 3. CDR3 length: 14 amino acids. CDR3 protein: CASSQAGTSYEQFF. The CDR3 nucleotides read TGTGCCAGCAGCCAAGCTGGGACTAGCTATGAGCAGTTCTTC.

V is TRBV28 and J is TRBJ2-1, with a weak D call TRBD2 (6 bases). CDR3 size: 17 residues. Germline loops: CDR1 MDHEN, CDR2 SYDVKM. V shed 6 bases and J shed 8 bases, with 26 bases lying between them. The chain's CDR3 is CASRQGSRGYIHDEQFF. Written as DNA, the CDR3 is TGTGCCAGCAGGCAAGGATCTCGGGGGTATATCCACGATGAGCAGTTCTTC.

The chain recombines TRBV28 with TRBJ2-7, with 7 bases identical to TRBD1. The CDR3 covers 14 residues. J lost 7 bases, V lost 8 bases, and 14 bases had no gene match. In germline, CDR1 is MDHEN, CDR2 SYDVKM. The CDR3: CASGTATINLEQYF. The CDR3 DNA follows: TGTGCCAGCGGGACAGCCACCATCAATCTGGAGCAGTACTTC.